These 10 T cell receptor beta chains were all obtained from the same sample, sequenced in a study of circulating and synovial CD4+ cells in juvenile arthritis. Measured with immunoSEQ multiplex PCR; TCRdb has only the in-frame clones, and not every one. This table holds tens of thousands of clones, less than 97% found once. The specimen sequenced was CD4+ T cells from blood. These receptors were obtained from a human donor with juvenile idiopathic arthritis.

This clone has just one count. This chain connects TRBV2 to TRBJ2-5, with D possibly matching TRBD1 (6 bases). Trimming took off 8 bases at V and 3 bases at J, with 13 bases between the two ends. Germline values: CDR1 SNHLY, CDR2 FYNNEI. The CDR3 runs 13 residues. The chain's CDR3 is CASGGQIEETQYF. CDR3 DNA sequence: TGTGCCAGCGGAGGACAGATCGAAGAGACCCAGTACTTC.

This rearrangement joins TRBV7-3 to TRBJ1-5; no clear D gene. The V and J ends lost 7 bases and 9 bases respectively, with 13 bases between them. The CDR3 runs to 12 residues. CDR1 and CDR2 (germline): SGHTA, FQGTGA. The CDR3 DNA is TGTGCCAGCACCACCCCCGGCGGGCCCCAGCATTTT. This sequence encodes CASTTPGGPQHF.

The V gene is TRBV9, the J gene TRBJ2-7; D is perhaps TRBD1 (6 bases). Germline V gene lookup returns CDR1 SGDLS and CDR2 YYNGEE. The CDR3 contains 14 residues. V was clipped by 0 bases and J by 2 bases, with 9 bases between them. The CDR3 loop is CASSVVGTTYEQYF. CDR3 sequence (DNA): TGTGCCAGCAGCGTAGTTGGGACAACCTACGAGCAGTACTTC. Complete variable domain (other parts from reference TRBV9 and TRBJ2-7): DSGVTQTPKHLITATGQRVTLRCSPRSGDLSVYWYQQSLDQGLQFLIQYYNGEERAKGNILERFSAQQFPDLHSELNLSSLELGDSALYFCASSVVGTTYEQYFGPGTRLTVT.

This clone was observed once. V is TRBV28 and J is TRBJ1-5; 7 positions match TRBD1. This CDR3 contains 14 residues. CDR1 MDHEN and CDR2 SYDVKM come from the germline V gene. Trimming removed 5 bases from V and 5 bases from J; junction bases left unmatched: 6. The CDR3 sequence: CASSQGTDYQPQHF. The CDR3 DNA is TGTGCCAGCAGTCAGGGGACAGATTATCAGCCCCAGCATTTT.

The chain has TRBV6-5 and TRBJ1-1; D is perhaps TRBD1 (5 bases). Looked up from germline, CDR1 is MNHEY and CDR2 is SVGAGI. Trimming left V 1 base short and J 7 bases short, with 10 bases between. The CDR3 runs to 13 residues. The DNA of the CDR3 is TGTGCCAGCAGTTACTTAGGAGGGGTTGAAGCTTTCTTT. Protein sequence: CASSYLGGVEAFF.

CDR3 protein: CAISEPDRATYEQYF. The CDR3 bases are TGTGCCATCAGTGAACCTGACAGGGCCACCTACGAGCAGTACTTC. J is TRBJ2-5 and V is TRBV10-3; 7 nucleotides align to TRBD1. The J call is doubtful: the DNA matches TRBJ2-7 better. The CDR3 has 15 residues. Germline CDR1 ENHRY, CDR2 SYGVKD.

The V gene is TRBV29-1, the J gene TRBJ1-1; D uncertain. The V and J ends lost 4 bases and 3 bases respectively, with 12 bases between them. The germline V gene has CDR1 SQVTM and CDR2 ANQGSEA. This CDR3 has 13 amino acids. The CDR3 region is CSVAPLRDTEAFF. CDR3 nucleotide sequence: TGCAGCGTTGCCCCCCTGAGGGACACTGAAGCTTTCTTT.

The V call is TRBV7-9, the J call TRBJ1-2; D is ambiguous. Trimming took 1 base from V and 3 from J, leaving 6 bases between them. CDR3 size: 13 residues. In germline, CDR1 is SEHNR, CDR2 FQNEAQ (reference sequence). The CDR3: CASSLDSYYGYTF. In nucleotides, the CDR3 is TGTGCCAGCAGCTTAGACAGTTACTATGGCTACACCTTC.

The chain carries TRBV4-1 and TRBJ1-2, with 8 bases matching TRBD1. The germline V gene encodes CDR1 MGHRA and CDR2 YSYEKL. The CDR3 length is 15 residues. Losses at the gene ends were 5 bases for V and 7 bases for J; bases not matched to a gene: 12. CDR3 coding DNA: TGCGCCAGCAGCGGAGGGGTTGCAGGGGGCCGTGGCTACACCTTC. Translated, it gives CASSGGVAGGRGYTF.

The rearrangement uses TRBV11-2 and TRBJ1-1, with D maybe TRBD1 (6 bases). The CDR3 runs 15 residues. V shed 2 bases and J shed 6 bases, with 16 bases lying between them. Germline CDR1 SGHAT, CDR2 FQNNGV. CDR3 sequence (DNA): TGTGCCAGCAGCTTACTGACAGGCCCATCAGCTGAAGCTTTCTTT. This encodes CASSLLTGPSAEAFF.